The clone carrying this T cell receptor (beta chain) was detected only once. Germline V lookup: CDR1 SGHAT, CDR2 FQNNGV. The CDR3 extends over 15 amino acids. V lost 0 bases, J lost 3 bases, and 9 bases lay in between. Individuals drawn from around 24 US areas were roughly 18 to 95 years old. The data belong to a study of blood T cell repertoires in COVID-19. In the authors' workflow: Amplifying reference gene primers gave estimates of nucleated cell counts. Measured with immunoSEQ multiplex PCR; TCRdb has only the in-frame clones, and not every one. That table is the source of V, J and clone size, and D and trimming were worked out from the DNA. Here the sample spans 220,000 or so clones, 86% being singletons.

The sample taken for sequencing was PBMCs or T cells enriched from blood (not recorded which). This TCR came from a woman aged 45-65 years who had recovered from COVID-19. The chain links TRBV11-2 to TRBJ1-5; no clear D gene. As DNA, the CDR3 is TGTGCCAGCAGCTTAGATAGCGGACCCAATCAGCCCCAGCATTTT. It specifies CASSLDSGPNQPQHF.